This TCR beta chain was identified during a study of CD8+CD57+ T cells in acquired aplastic anemia. Study-level background: In CD4+ cells, healthy donors produced an average of about 10.8 million reads.

Notes on the study in general: For CD8+ Simpson's diversity, patients and controls showed no significant difference.

Per germline, CDR1 KGHDR and CDR2 SFDVKD. The CDR3 is made up of 14 amino acids. Researchers used genomic DNA as the template to profile TCR beta VDJ and CDR3. Via MiXCR, TCRdb re-called the reads, giving one row per CDR3 protein. Of over 200,000 distinct CDR3 sequences detected, roughly 57% appear once; the ten largest clones hold about 29%. In its sample, this clonotype was seen once. Antigen unknown. The junction shows a germline mismatch at one end, possibly a read error. The sequenced material came from sorted CD4+, CD8+, or CD8+CD57+ T cells (not recorded which) from PBMCs. The clonotype comes from a human donor in good health. The rearrangement links TRBV24-1 to TRBJ2-2; D may be TRBD2 (5 bases). CDR3 DNA: TGTGCCACCAGTGATCCAGCAGTTCCCGGGGAGCCGTTTTTT. This encodes CATSDPAVPGEPFF.